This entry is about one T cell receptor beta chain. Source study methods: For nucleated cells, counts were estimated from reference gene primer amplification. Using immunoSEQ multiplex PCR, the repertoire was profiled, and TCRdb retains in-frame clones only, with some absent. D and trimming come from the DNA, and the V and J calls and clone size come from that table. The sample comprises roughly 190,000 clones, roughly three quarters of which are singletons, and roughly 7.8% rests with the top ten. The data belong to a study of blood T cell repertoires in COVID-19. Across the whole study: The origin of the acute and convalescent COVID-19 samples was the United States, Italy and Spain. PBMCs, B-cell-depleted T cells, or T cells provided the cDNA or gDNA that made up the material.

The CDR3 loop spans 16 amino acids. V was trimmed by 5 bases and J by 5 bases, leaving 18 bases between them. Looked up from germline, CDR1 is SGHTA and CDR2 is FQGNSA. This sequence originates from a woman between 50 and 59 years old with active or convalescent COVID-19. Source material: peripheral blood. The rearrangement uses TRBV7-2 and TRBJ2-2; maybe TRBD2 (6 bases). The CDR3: CASSPRGMVQTGELFF. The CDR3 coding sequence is TGTGCCAGCAGCCCCCGGGGGATGGTTCAGACCGGGGAGCTGTTTTTT.